These 12 T cell receptor beta chains came from one sample sequenced in a study of metastatic and nonmetastatic thyroid tumors. There were no patients who had received any treatment before thyroid surgery. MiXCR reprocessed the PCR reads for TCRdb. The sample consists of under 35,000 clones, about 24% of them appearing once. The sequenced material came from blood. The receptors originated from a female donor with papillary thyroid cancer or a benign thyroid nodule (not recorded which). Some clones in this sample may be carry-over from other donors' samples.

This clone has at least ten counts. V and J are TRBV4-3 and TRBJ2-7; 13 bases are shared with TRBD2. The V gene's germline CDR1 is LGHNA and CDR2 YSLEER. V lost 1 base, J lost 2 bases, and 2 bases stayed unmatched. There are 16 residues in the CDR3. The CDR3 sequence: CASSQGLAGGTYEQYF. DNA of the CDR3: TGCGCCAGCAGCCAAGGACTAGCGGGAGGAACCTACGAGCAGTACTTC.

The chain employs TRBV20-1 and TRBJ2-7; tentatively, D is TRBD2 (5 bases). V was trimmed by 3 bases and J by 0 bases, leaving 18 bases between them. Germline V gene sequence: CDR1 DFQATT, CDR2 SNEGSKA (reference sequence). The CDR3 is made up of 16 amino acids. The CDR3 loop is CSASSPGRTSSYEQYF. In DNA, the CDR3 is TGCAGTGCTAGTAGTCCCGGGCGAACTAGCTCCTACGAGCAGTACTTC.

This clone was observed a few times. This chain uses TRBV11-2 with TRBJ1-2; 11 bases agree with TRBD1. The germline CDR1 and CDR2 sequences are SGHAT and FQNNGV. The CDR3 sequence is 16 residues long. V trimming: 1 base; J trimming: 3 bases; junction bases outside the gene matches: 4. CDR3 in DNA: TGTGCCAGCAGCTTAGGGACAGGGGGCGCTTACTATGGCTACACCTTC. Translation: CASSLGTGGAYYGYTF.

V is TRBV20-1 and J is TRBJ1-1, with 7 bases lining up with TRBD1. The germline CDR1 and CDR2 sequences are DFQATT and SNEGSKA (reference sequence). Losses at the gene ends were 0 bases for V and 3 bases for J; bases not matched to a gene: 10. The CDR3 spans 16 residues. This CDR3 reads CSARDRARGWDTEAFF. The CDR3 DNA reads as TGCAGTGCTAGAGACCGTGCCAGGGGGTGGGACACTGAAGCTTTCTTT.

This clone appeared a single time. This chain joins TRBV7-2 and TRBJ2-7; D may match TRBD1 or TRBD2 (6 bases each). This CDR3 region has 16 residues. The germline gives CDR1 SGHTA, CDR2 FQGNSA. V lost 0 bases and J lost 4, with 16 bases in between. The CDR3 sequence: CASSLAPSGAGYEQYF. CDR3 DNA: TGTGCCAGCAGCTTAGCGCCGTCAGGGGCGGGATACGAGCAGTACTTC.

This clone occurred many times. This chain connects TRBV5-4 to TRBJ2-5, with a tentative D call TRBD1 (5 bases). Germline CDR1 reads SGHNT; CDR2 reads YYREEE (reference sequence). There are 14 residues in the CDR3. Trimming cost V 2 bases and J 1 base, with 9 bases left between them. Written as DNA, the CDR3 is TGTGCCAGCAGCTTACAAGACAGCCAAGAGACCCAGTACTTC. Protein sequence: CASSLQDSQETQYF.

This clone turned up a few times. The chain joins TRBV6-1 to TRBJ1-6, with a tentative D call TRBD1 (6 bases). Trimming took off 5 bases at V and 7 bases at J, with 15 bases between the two ends. Per germline, CDR1 MNHNS and CDR2 SASEGT. The CDR3 extends over 15 amino acids. Written as DNA, the CDR3 is TGTGCCAGCAGTTTTTTCGGGCAGGGGAATTCACCCCTCCACTTT. Translated: CASSFFGQGNSPLHF.

Many counts were recorded for this clone. The chain is built from TRBV5-1 and TRBJ2-2; D is perhaps TRBD1 (6 bases). The CDR3 is made up of 15 amino acids. The V gene lost 4 bases and the J gene lost 1 base, with 11 bases spanning the gap. CDR1 and CDR2 (germline): SGHRS, YFSETQ. DNA for the CDR3: TGCGCCAGCAGCGCCGGACAGATGAACACCGGGGAGCTGTTTTTT. Protein product: CASSAGQMNTGELFF.

This clone showed up just once. J is TRBJ2-5 and V is TRBV5-6; D not certain. CDR1 and CDR2 (germline): SGHDT, YYEEEE. The CDR3 is 14 residues long. V lost 4 bases and J 5 bases, leaving 15 bases between the germline ends. CDR3 nucleotide sequence: TGTGCCAGCAGCCGCACCGGAGTGGAGGAGACCCAGTACTTC. It translates to CASSRTGVEETQYF.

Many counts were recorded for this clone. The CDR3 DNA is TGCAGTGCTAGTAGTGGGGGGTACGAGCAGTACTTC. It encodes CSASSGGYEQYF. V gene TRBV20-1 combines with J gene TRBJ2-7; D possibly corresponds to TRBD2 (6 bases). The germline gives CDR1 DFQATT, CDR2 SNEGSKA (reference sequence). This CDR3 region has 12 residues. V lost 3 bases and J lost 4, with 10 bases in between.

This clone was observed at least ten times. This rearrangement joins TRBV11-3 to TRBJ2-5; no definite D call. The V and J ends lost 1 base and 2 bases respectively, with 11 bases between them. The CDR3 length is 15 residues. Germline V gene data show CDR1 as SGHNT and CDR2 as YENEEA. The CDR3 protein is CASSLGNSLQETQYF. In DNA form, the CDR3 reads TGTGCCAGCAGCTTAGGAAACTCCTTACAAGAGACCCAGTACTTC. The entire variable domain, with the rest obtained from reference TRBV11-3 and TRBJ2-5, is as follows: EAGVVQSPRYKIIEKKQPVAFWCNPISGHNTLYWYLQNLGQGPELLIRYENEEAVDDSQLPKDRFSAERLKGVDSTLKIQPAELGDSAVYLCASSLGNSLQETQYFGPGTRLLVL.

This clone showed up many times. The V and J genes are TRBV9 and TRBJ1-5; D is unresolved. The CDR3 is 14 amino acids. Looked up from germline, CDR1 is SGDLS and CDR2 is YYNGEE. With 0 bases removed from V and 1 base from J, the gap between germline ends came to 5 bases. The CDR3 region has the DNA TGTGCCAGCAGCGTAGAAGGGAGCAATCAGCCCCAGCATTTT. Protein: CASSVEGSNQPQHF.